This TCR beta chain is drawn from a study of T-cell memory formation after mild COVID-19. As for the study in general: Largely donor-specific TCR clusters were found.

5'RACE primed at constant segments yielded TCR alpha and TCR beta cDNA libraries bearing sample barcodes and UMIs. TCRdb processed the 5' RACE reads anew with MiXCR; each CDR3 protein has one entry. This table holds roughly 150,000 distinct CDR3 sequences, roughly 15% found once. Overall study results and limits: SARS-CoV-2 specificity of second-wave clones peaking day 37 was unconfirmed. Of the contracting clones, CD4+ ones lay mainly in CM and EM, and CD8+ ones in EMRA.

V shed 3 bases and J 5 bases; nucleotides not matched to a gene: 9. The CDR3 totals 16 residues. Germline V gene lookup returns CDR1 DFQATT and CDR2 SNEGSKA (reference sequence). About this clonotype itself: Its specificity is unknown.

What was sequenced was PBMCs or a T cell subset sorted from them (not recorded which). This sequence originates from an adult woman who had mild COVID-19 (a few samples of this study predate the infection). Cell type and time point are not known. This chain connects TRBV20-1 to TRBJ2-1, with 11 nucleotides matching TRBD2. The DNA of the CDR3 is TGCAGTGCTAGTGGGCTACTAGCGGGAGATCACAATGAGCAGTTCTTC. Translated, it gives CSASGLLAGDHNEQFF.